This TCR beta chain was obtained from a study of cytomegalovirus exposure and HLA in healthy donors. PCR primers comprised 60 Vbeta and 13 Jbeta primers. TCRdb's table, derived via immunoSEQ multiplex PCR, lists solely in-frame clones and lacks some. The sample records about 120,000 clones, 70% to 75% being singletons. The V and J ends lost 0 bases and 7 bases respectively, with 11 bases between them. In germline, CDR1 is SGHNT, CDR2 YYREEE (reference sequence). The CDR3 runs to 15 residues. The TCR was taken from a woman under 30 in good health and CMV-seronegative. The gene calls are TRBV5-4 and TRBJ1-6; TRBD1 might be the D (5 bases). The sequencing input was PBMCs. CDR3 nucleotides: TGTGCCAGCAGCTTGGAATCCGGGGGGAATTCACCCCTCCACTTT. Its protein product is CASSLESGGNSPLHF. The complete variable domain, with remaining parts taken from reference TRBV5-4 and TRBJ1-6, reads ETGVTQSPTHLIKTRGQQVTLRCSSQSGHNTVSWYQQALGQGPQFIFQYYREEENGRGNFPPRFSGLQFPNYSSELNVNALELDDSALYLCASSLESGGNSPLHFGNGTRLTVT.